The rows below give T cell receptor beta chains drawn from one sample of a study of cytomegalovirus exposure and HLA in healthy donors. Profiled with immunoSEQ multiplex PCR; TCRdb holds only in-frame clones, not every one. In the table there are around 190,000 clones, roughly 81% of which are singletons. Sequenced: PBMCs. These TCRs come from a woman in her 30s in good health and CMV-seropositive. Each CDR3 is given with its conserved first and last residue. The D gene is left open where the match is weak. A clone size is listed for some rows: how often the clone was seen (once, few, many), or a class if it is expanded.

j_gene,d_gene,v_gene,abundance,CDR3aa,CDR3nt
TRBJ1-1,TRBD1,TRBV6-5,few,CASSYPRGTEAFF,TGTGCCAGCAGTTACCCCAGGGGGACTGAAGCTTTCTTT
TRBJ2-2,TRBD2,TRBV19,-,CASSPVAGAFGELFF,TGTGCCAGTAGTCCAGTCGCGGGAGCGTTCGGGGAGCTGTTTTTT
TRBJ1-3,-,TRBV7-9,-,CASSLGGGGNTIYF,TGTGCCAGCAGCTTAGGAGGTGGTGGAAACACCATATATTTT
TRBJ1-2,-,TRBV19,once,CASSLRRRGPNYGYTF,TGTGCCAGTAGTCTACGACGGAGGGGACCAAACTATGGCTACACCTTC
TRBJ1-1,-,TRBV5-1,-,CASNSGFGGRMNTEAFF,TGCGCCAGCAACTCGGGATTTGGGGGGAGAATGAACACTGAAGCTTTCTTT
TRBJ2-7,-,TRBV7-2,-,CASSYGSSYEQYF,TGTGCCAGCAGCTACGGGAGCTCCTACGAGCAGTACTTC
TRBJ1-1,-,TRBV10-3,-,CAISGTASNTEAFF,TGTGCCATCAGTGGGACAGCTTCGAACACTGAAGCTTTCTTT
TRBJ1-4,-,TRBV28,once,CASSYSGVEKLFF,TGTGCCAGCAGTTATTCAGGGGTGGAAAAACTGTTTTTT
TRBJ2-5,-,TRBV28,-,CASSLLTQETQYF,TGTGCCAGCAGTTTACTAACCCAAGAGACCCAGTACTTC
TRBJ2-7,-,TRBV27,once,CASSPGVASYEQYF,TGTGCCAGCAGTCCCGGGGTGGCCTCCTACGAGCAGTACTTC
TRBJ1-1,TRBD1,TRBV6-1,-,CASLPQGFGTEAFF,TGTGCCAGCCTACCACAGGGGTTCGGCACTGAAGCTTTCTTT
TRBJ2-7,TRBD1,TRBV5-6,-,CASSTGQGWTPREQYF,TGTGCCAGCAGCACAGGACAGGGTTGGACCCCACGCGAGCAGTACTTC
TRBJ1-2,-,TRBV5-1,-,CASSLGRGGWTENYGYTF,TGCGCCAGCAGCTTGGGTAGAGGAGGCTGGACCGAAAACTATGGCTACACCTTC
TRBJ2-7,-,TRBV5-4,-,CASSLEADEQYF,TGTGCCAGCAGCTTGGAGGCGGACGAGCAGTACTTC
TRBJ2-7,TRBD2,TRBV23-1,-,CASSPYRRLAAIKIPPYEQYF,TGCGCCAGCAGTCCATATAGACGACTAGCGGCCATCAAAATTCCCCCCTACGAGCAGTACTTC
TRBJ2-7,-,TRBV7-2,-,CASSPVGVQYEQYF,TGTGCCAGCAGCCCCGTGGGAGTTCAATACGAGCAGTACTTC
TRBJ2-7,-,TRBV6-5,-,CASSYIGDEQYF,TGTGCCAGCAGTTACATTGGAGACGAGCAGTACTTC
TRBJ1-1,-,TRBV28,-,CASSLRGEVNTEAFF,TGTGCCAGCAGTTTAAGAGGTGAGGTAAACACTGAAGCTTTCTTT
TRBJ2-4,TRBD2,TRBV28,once,CASTTSGLAKNIQYF,TGTGCCAGCACCACTAGCGGTCTAGCCAAAAACATTCAGTACTTC
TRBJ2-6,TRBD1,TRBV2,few,CASRAPHNRDRGPGANVLTF,TGTGCCAGCAGGGCTCCTCATAACCGGGACAGGGGGCCCGGGGCCAACGTCCTGACTTTC
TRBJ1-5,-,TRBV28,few,CASRLSDSQPQHF,TGTGCCAGCAGGCTCTCGGACAGTCAGCCCCAGCATTTT
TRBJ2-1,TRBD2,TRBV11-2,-,CASSLEGSSLAGYSYNEQFF,TGTGCCAGCAGCTTAGAGGGTTCCAGTCTAGCGGGATACTCCTACAATGAGCAGTTCTTC
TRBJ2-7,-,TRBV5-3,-,CARDSMEPHPTYEQYF,TGTGCCAGGGATTCGATGGAGCCTCACCCTACCTACGAGCAGTACTTC
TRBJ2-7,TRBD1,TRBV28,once,CASSLPGTGSYEQYF,TGTGCCAGCAGCCTTCCCGGGACAGGGTCATACGAGCAGTACTTC
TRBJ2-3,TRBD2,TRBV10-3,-,CAISESGRTSTDTQYF,TGTGCCATCAGTGAGTCCGGGAGGACTAGCACAGATACGCAGTATTTT
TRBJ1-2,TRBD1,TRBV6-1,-,CASSGPGQGAFNYGYTF,TGTGCCAGCAGTGGACCGGGACAGGGGGCCTTTAACTATGGCTACACCTTC
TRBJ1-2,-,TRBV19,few,CASKMPGITFYGYTF,TGTGCCAGTAAAATGCCCGGGATTACCTTCTATGGCTACACCTTC
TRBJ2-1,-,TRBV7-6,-,CASSSRLTNNEQFF,TGTGCCAGCAGCTCTAGACTGACCAACAATGAGCAGTTCTTC
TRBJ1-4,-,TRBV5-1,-,CASSPLSTNEKLFF,TGCGCCAGCAGCCCCCTTTCAACTAATGAAAAACTGTTTTTT
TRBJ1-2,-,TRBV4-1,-,CASRQVDGGYTF,TGCGCCAGCAGACAGGTTGACGGTGGCTACACCTTC
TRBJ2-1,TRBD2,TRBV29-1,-,CSVAGGNTDNEQFF,TGCAGCGTCGCGGGAGGGAATACCGACAATGAGCAGTTCTTC
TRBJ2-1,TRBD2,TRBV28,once,CASRLGLAFRENEQFF,TGTGCCAGCCGCTTGGGACTAGCATTCAGGGAGAATGAGCAGTTCTTC
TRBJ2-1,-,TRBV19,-,CASSTSPSGLFYNEQFF,TGTGCCAGTAGTACGTCCCCAAGCGGTCTTTTCTACAATGAGCAGTTCTTC
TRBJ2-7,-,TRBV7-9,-,CSSSFGDYEQYF,TGTTCCAGCAGCTTCGGAGACTACGAGCAGTACTTC
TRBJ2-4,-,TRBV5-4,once,CASSLGGQNIQYF,TGTGCCAGCAGCTTGGGAGGGCAGAACATTCAGTACTTC
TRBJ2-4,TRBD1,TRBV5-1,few,CASSLARGQTSKNIQYF,TGCGCCAGCAGCTTGGCCAGGGGGCAGACCTCCAAAAACATTCAGTACTTC
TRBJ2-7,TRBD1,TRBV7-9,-,CSSSLGGLTYEQYF,TGTTCCAGCAGCTTAGGGGGCCTCACCTACGAGCAGTACTTC
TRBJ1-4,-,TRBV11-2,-,CASRRGAREKLFF,TGTGCCAGCCGCCGGGGGGCGCGGGAAAAACTGTTTTTT
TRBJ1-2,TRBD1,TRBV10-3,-,CAISNGTGGGGYTF,TGTGCCATCAGTAACGGGACAGGGGGCGGCGGCTACACCTTC
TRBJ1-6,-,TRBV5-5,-,CASSLAQGPYSPLHF,TGTGCCAGCAGCTTGGCGCAGGGCCCCTATTCACCCCTCCACTTT
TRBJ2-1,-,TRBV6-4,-,CASSDLPVNNEQFF,TGTGCCAGCAGTGACCTTCCAGTAAACAATGAGCAGTTCTTC
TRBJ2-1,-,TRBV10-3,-,CAISEGGSSYNEQFF,TGTGCCATCAGTGAAGGTGGGAGCTCCTACAATGAGCAGTTCTTC